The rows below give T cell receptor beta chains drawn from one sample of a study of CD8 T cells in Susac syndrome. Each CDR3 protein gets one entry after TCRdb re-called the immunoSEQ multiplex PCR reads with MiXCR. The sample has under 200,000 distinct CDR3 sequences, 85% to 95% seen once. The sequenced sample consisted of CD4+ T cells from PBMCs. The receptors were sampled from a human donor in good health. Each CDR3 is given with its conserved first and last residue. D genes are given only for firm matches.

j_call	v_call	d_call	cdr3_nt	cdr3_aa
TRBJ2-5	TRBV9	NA	TGTGCCAGCAGCTTCCGACTAGTTGGCCAAGAGACCCAGTACTTC	CASSFRLVGQETQYF
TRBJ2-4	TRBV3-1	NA	TGTGCCAGCAGCCAAGATCGCGGGGCCAAAAACATTCAGTACTTC	CASSQDRGAKNIQYF
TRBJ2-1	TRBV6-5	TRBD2	TGTGCCAGCAGTCAGACGGGACTAGCGGGGGGGCGGCGGTTCTTC	CASSQTGLAGGRRFF
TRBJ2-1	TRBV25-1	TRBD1	TGTGCCAGCAGTGCGACAGGGGGCGACCACAATGAGCAGTTCTTC	CASSATGGDHNEQFF
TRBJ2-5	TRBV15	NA	TGTGCCACCAGCAGAGATAAGTCGAGGGACCAAAAGTACTTC	CATSRDKSRDQKYF
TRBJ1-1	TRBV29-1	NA	TGCAGCGTTGCGTCTAGTATGAACACTGAAGCTTTCTTT	CSVASSMNTEAFF
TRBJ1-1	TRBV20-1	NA	TGCAGTGCCATTAAGGGCGCTGAAGCTTTCTTT	CSAIKGAEAFF
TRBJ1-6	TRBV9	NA	TGTGCCAGCAGCGTAGGAAACAGGGATAATTCACCCCTCCACTTT	CASSVGNRDNSPLHF
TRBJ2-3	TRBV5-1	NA	TGCGCCAGCAGCCTGGACTCCTCGGGCACAGATACGCAGTATTTT	CASSLDSSGTDTQYF
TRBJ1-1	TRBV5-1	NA	TGCGCCAGCAGCGAGGACGTTGGAACTGAAGCTTTCTTT	CASSEDVGTEAFF